There are many counts of the clone carrying this T cell receptor (beta chain). This entry comes from a study of T cells in Graves' hyperthyroidism and ophthalmopathy. From germline, CDR1 is SGHAT and CDR2 FQNNGV. J was trimmed by 7 bases and V by 7 bases; bases with no gene match: 10. CDR3 length: 15 amino acids. What was amplified from RNA transcripts were TCR beta CDR3 regions. The HTBI primer set served for first-round RT-PCR of the TCR CDR3. A single record per CDR3 protein comes from TCRdb applying MiXCR to the multiplex PCR reads. The sample contains hundreds of thousands of distinct CDR3 sequences, approximately 15% of which appear only once.

This chain uses TRBV11-2 with TRBJ1-6, with 7 bases aligning to TRBD1. This sequence originates from a woman aged 25 to 39 with Graves' hyperthyroidism that later progressed to Graves' ophthalmopathy. What was sequenced was blood. Here the CDR3 reads CASTARRDRNSPLHF. CDR3 nucleotide sequence: TGTGCCAGCACCGCTAGGCGGGACAGAAATTCACCCCTCCACTTT.